This T cell receptor (beta chain) stems from a study of cytomegalovirus exposure and HLA in healthy donors. Study observations and caveats: A later analysis revealed that TCR association rates differed between HLA loci, peaking at DRB1 and bottoming out at HLA-C.

A remark on this clone: As yet, its antigen is unknown.

PCR was performed using 60 Vbeta and 13 Jbeta primers. Data came from immunoSEQ multiplex PCR; TCRdb stores just in-frame clones and leaves some out. The table lists 100,000 to 150,000 clones, approximately 78% of them singletons, with approximately 1.6% in the top ten. Trimming left V 0 bases short and J 5 bases short, with 17 bases between. Germline V gene data show CDR1 as SGHRS and CDR2 as YFSETQ. The length of the CDR3 is 16 residues. This receptor was identified in a female donor in good health and CMV-seronegative. This rearrangement joins TRBV5-1 to TRBJ1-1; D gene unclear. The sequencing sample was made of PBMCs. CDR3 sequence reads: CASSLVGNQAGTEAFF. DNA for the CDR3: TGCGCCAGCAGCTTGGTGGGTAACCAAGCCGGGACTGAAGCTTTCTTT.